Following are 26 T cell receptor beta chains from one sample sequenced in a study of T cell changes during pregnancy in multiple sclerosis. Sequenced by immunoSEQ multiplex PCR; TCRdb stores in-frame clones only, minus some. The table records some 27,000 clones, 75% to 90% of them present only once. The source material was CD4+ T cells from peripheral blood mononuclear cells, sampled in the first trimester of pregnancy. These receptors came from a female donor in good health, enrolled as a control in a pregnancy study.

This clone has only one observation. The J gene is TRBJ1-2, the V gene TRBV6-6; no clear D gene. V lost 6 bases, J lost 4 bases, and 12 bases lay in between. The CDR3 covers 13 residues. Germline loops: CDR1 MNHNY, CDR2 SVGAGI (reference sequence). The CDR3 DNA sequence: TGTGCCAGCAGCCTGGCGGGCACCTATGGCTACACCTTC. It codes for CASSLAGTYGYTF.

The gene calls are TRBV28 and TRBJ2-7; 12 nucleotides line up with TRBD2. The CDR3 is 15 amino acids. In germline, CDR1 is MDHEN, CDR2 SYDVKM. V dropped 5 bases and J dropped 1; count of bases not matched to a gene: 3. The CDR3 region is CASSRTSGKSYEQYF. The CDR3 nucleotides are TGTGCCAGCAGTCGGACTAGCGGGAAGTCCTACGAGCAGTACTTC.

The chain employs TRBV19 and TRBJ1-4, with 9 bases aligning to TRBD1. This CDR3 is built from 14 residues. Germline CDR1 and CDR2: LNHDA and SQIVND (reference sequence). V lost 7 bases to trimming and J lost 10 bases; unmatched junction nucleotides: 10. CDR3 amino acids: CASTPGQGYGKLFF. The DNA for the CDR3 is TGTGCCAGTACCCCGGGACAGGGATACGGAAAACTGTTTTTT.

J is TRBJ2-7 and V is TRBV6-6, with 8 bases that match TRBD1. CDR3 length equals 15 residues. V gave up 3 bases and J gave up 2 bases; unmatched junction bases: 6. In germline, CDR1 is MNHNY, CDR2 SVGAGI (reference sequence). The CDR3, as DNA: TGTGCCAGCAGTTATAGAGGACAGGGAACCTACGAGCAGTACTTC. This codes for CASSYRGQGTYEQYF.

DNA of the CDR3: TGCGCCAGCAGCCTGATGCGGGGACAGGGTCGGTATGAGCAGTTCTTC. Translated: CASSLMRGQGRYEQFF. V is TRBV4-1 and J is TRBJ2-1; the match to TRBD1 covers 9 bases. The CDR3 spans 16 residues. V was pared by 4 bases and J by 8 bases, with 12 bases of the junction left unmatched. The germline V gene has CDR1 MGHRA and CDR2 YSYEKL.

The chain couples TRBV25-1 to TRBJ1-4; D is perhaps TRBD1 (6 bases). CDR3 length: 16 amino acids. The V gene's germline CDR1 is MGHDK and CDR2 SYGVNS. Trimming left V 3 bases short and J 0 bases short, with 11 bases between. CDR3 sequence reads: CASSDTRTATNEKLFF. CDR3 bases: TGTGCCAGCAGTGATACTCGGACAGCAACTAATGAAAAACTGTTTTTT.

The chain joins TRBV5-1 to TRBJ1-1; D not resolved. The CDR3 is made up of 16 amino acids. V lost 0 bases and J lost 0, with 12 bases in between. Germline lookup yields CDR1 SGHRS and CDR2 YFSETQ. In DNA, the CDR3 is TGCGCCAGCAGCTTGGCACCAGGAAGTATGAACACTGAAGCTTTCTTT. It codes for CASSLAPGSMNTEAFF.

This chain uses TRBV19 with TRBJ1-1; perhaps TRBD1 as D (5 bases). The CDR3 contains 14 residues. Germline V CDR1 and CDR2: LNHDA, SQIVND (reference sequence). The V end lost 8 bases, the J end lost 1 base, and 14 bases lay between the germline ends. The CDR3 protein is CASLPDSQNTEAFF. In DNA form, the CDR3 reads TGTGCCAGTCTACCCGACAGCCAGAACACTGAAGCTTTCTTT.

V and J are TRBV7-6 and TRBJ2-3; 12 nucleotides agree with TRBD2. The J segment lost 4 bases and the V segment lost 2 bases, leaving 1 base of the junction unmatched. The CDR3 covers 15 residues. The germline CDR1 and CDR2 sequences are SGHVS and FNYEAQ. The CDR3 coding sequence is TGTGCCAGCAGCTTACTAGCGGGAGGGCCAGATACGCAGTATTTT. Protein product: CASSLLAGGPDTQYF. The variable domain in full, completed from reference TRBV7-6 and TRBJ2-3, reads GAGVSQSPRYKVTKRGQDVALRCDPISGHVSLYWYRQALGQGPEFLTYFNYEAQQDKSGLPNDRFSAERPEGSISTLTIQRTEQRDSAMYRCASSLLAGGPDTQYFGPGTRLTVL.

The gene calls are TRBV18 and TRBJ2-3; D gene unclear. CDR1 is KGHSH and CDR2 is LQKENI in the germline V gene. V was shortened by 5 bases and J by 0 bases, with 9 bases between the two germline ends. This CDR3 spans 14 amino acids. The CDR3 nucleotides read TGTGCCAGCTCAATGGCGACTAGCACAGATACGCAGTATTTT. Translation gives CASSMATSTDTQYF.

This chain uses TRBV28 with TRBJ2-5; 7 bases are shared with TRBD1. Gene TRBJ2-7 matches the end of the DNA better, so the J call may be wrong. Germline assignment: CDR1 MDHEN and CDR2 SYDVKM. CDR3 length equals 16 residues. The CDR3 sequence is CASSLYRGDHSYEQYF. The CDR3 coding sequence is TGTGCCAGCAGTTTGTACAGGGGCGATCACTCCTACGAGCAGTACTTC.

This clone was seen only a few times. The chain recombines TRBV6-1 with TRBJ2-7, with D possibly being TRBD2 (5 bases). The CDR3 is made up of 15 amino acids. Germline CDR1 MNHNS, CDR2 SASEGT. V was trimmed by 1 base and J by 2 bases, leaving 12 bases between them. The CDR3 region is CASSEGWLATYEQYF. CDR3 DNA sequence: TGTGCCAGCAGTGAAGGTTGGCTAGCCACCTACGAGCAGTACTTC.

The V gene is TRBV6-5, the J gene TRBJ2-3; TRBD1 might be the D (6 bases). Germline V CDR1 and CDR2: MNHEY, SVGAGI. Trimming took 6 bases from V and 5 from J, leaving 15 bases between them. The length of the CDR3 is 14 residues. CDR3 sequence reads: CASRIQGIGDTQYF. DNA of the CDR3: TGTGCCAGCAGAATACAGGGCATCGGAGATACGCAGTATTTT.

V is TRBV4-2 and J is TRBJ1-2, with D possibly matching TRBD1 (5 bases). This CDR3 contains 16 residues. V lost 2 bases to trimming and J lost 10 bases, with 23 bases between them. Germline CDR1 is LGHNA and CDR2 is YNFKEQ. The CDR3 sequence: CASSQRVSRATPIYTF. In DNA form, the CDR3 reads TGTGCCAGCAGCCAACGAGTGAGCAGGGCCACTCCAATCTACACCTTC.

This chain links TRBV5-1 with TRBJ2-3; tentative D call: TRBD1 (6 bases). V was pared by 3 bases and J by 4 bases, with 15 bases between. Germline CDR1 and CDR2: SGHRS and YFSETQ. This CDR3 is 15 amino acids long. The CDR3 region has the DNA TGCGCCAGCAGCTGGGGGCAAAGTGGCGCAGATACGCAGTATTTT. Translated: CASSWGQSGADTQYF.

The chain uses TRBV7-9 and TRBJ2-2; 14 bases are a match to TRBD2. Germline V gives CDR1 SEHNR, CDR2 FQNEAQ (reference sequence). The CDR3 runs to 18 residues. J was trimmed by 4 bases and V by 5 bases; bases with no gene match: 9. CDR3 sequence reads: CASSLGTSGRGGTGELFF. The CDR3 nucleotides read TGTGCCAGCAGCCTTGGGACTAGCGGGAGAGGCGGCACCGGGGAGCTGTTTTTT.

The chain is built from TRBV10-3 and TRBJ2-2; D remains unclear. Germline V gene data show CDR1 as ENHRY and CDR2 as SYGVKD. The V end was cut by 8 bases, the J end by 0 bases, with 4 bases between. This CDR3 has 12 amino acids. The CDR3: CAIQSNTGELFF. CDR3 sequence (DNA): TGTGCCATCCAGTCGAACACCGGGGAGCTGTTTTTT.

This clone was seen only once. This chain connects TRBV5-1 to TRBJ2-1; D perhaps matches TRBD2 (6 bases). CDR1 SGHRS and CDR2 YFSETQ come from the germline V gene. There are 15 residues in the CDR3. Trimming left V 5 bases short and J 7 bases short, with 19 bases between. CDR3 in DNA: TGCGCCAGCAGTATCGGGACTGCCGGGCTTAATGAGCAGTTCTTC. Translation gives CASSIGTAGLNEQFF.

This chain uses TRBV19 with TRBJ2-5; D may be TRBD1 (5 bases). The V end lost 9 bases, the J end lost 3 bases, and 8 bases lay between the germline ends. The germline gives CDR1 LNHDA, CDR2 SQIVND (reference sequence). This CDR3 has 11 residues. The CDR3 DNA is TGTGCCAGCAGGGCGAAAGAGACCCAGTACTTC. Protein: CASRAKETQYF. Using reference TRBV19 and TRBJ2-5 for the parts outside the CDR3, the full variable domain is DGGITQSPKYLFRKEGQNVTLSCEQNLNHDAMYWYRQDPGQGLRLIYYSQIVNDFQKGDIAEGYSVSREKKESFPLTVTSAQKNPTAFYLCASRAKETQYFGPGTRLLVL.

This clone has just one count. This rearrangement joins TRBV5-1 to TRBJ2-3, with 9 bases fitting TRBD1. Germline V gene sequence: CDR1 SGHRS, CDR2 YFSETQ. V dropped 3 bases and J dropped 1; count of bases not matched to a gene: 3. The CDR3 contains 15 residues. The CDR3 loop reads CASSSRTGGTDTQYF. As DNA, the CDR3 is TGCGCCAGCAGCTCTCGGACAGGGGGCACAGATACGCAGTATTTT.

The CDR3 region is CASSLEGQGKDGYTF. In nucleotides, the CDR3 is TGTGCCAGCAGCCTCGAGGGACAGGGAAAGGATGGCTACACCTTC. The rearrangement joins TRBV5-4 to TRBJ1-2, with 9 bases matching TRBD1. Germline V gene sequence: CDR1 SGHNT, CDR2 YYREEE (reference sequence). The length of the CDR3 is 15 residues. J gave up 6 bases and V 4 bases, and 10 bases lay outside the gene matches. Combining the CDR3 with reference TRBV5-4 and TRBJ1-2 gives the whole variable domain ETGVTQSPTHLIKTRGQQVTLRCSSQSGHNTVSWYQQALGQGPQFIFQYYREEENGRGNFPPRFSGLQFPNYSSELNVNALELDDSALYLCASSLEGQGKDGYTFGSGTRLTVV.

The chain joins TRBV7-3 to TRBJ1-1; 8 nucleotides line up with TRBD1. CDR1 and CDR2 (germline): SGHTA, FQGTGA. Trimming cost V 0 bases and J 1 base; bases outside gene matches: 4. This CDR3 comprises 16 residues. DNA of the CDR3: TGTGCCAGCAGCTTAACGGAGGGACAGGAGAACACTGAAGCTTTCTTT. This codes for CASSLTEGQENTEAFF.

This chain uses TRBV15 with TRBJ1-1; unclear D gene. The germline V gene encodes CDR1 LNHNV and CDR2 YYDKDF (reference sequence). V was pared by 0 bases and J by 11 bases, with 13 bases between. The CDR3 consists of 13 residues. The CDR3 DNA reads TGTGCCACCAGCAGAGACAGGTTCGGAGGGGCTTTCTTT. Its protein product is CATSRDRFGGAFF.

The V and J genes are TRBV19 and TRBJ1-1, with 7 bases identical to TRBD1. Germline CDR1 and CDR2: LNHDA and SQIVND (reference sequence). Trimming at V came to 5 bases and at J to 3 bases, leaving 21 bases not matched to a gene. The CDR3 loop spans 19 amino acids. For the CDR3, the DNA is TGTGCCAGTAGTCCCCGACGAGAGGAGGACAGGAGGGGGTACACTGAAGCTTTCTTT. It yields the protein CASSPRREEDRRGYTEAFF.

This chain links TRBV11-3 with TRBJ2-1, with TRBD2 matching 13 bases. V lost 4 bases, J lost 9 bases, and 6 bases stayed unmatched. Germline CDR1 reads SGHNT; CDR2 reads YENEEA. The CDR3 totals 15 residues. The CDR3 DNA sequence: TGTGCCAGCAGCTCCGGGACTAGCGGGAACACTGAGCAGTTCTTC. This translates into CASSSGTSGNTEQFF.

This clone was recorded a few times. The CDR3: CASSRGQNYGYTF. The CDR3 nucleotides are TGTGCCAGCAGCCGGGGACAGAACTATGGCTACACCTTC. V usage is TRBV6-5 and J usage is TRBJ1-2, with TRBD1 matching 7 bases. Trimming cost V 6 bases and J 2 bases; bases outside gene matches: 3. From germline, CDR1 is MNHEY and CDR2 SVGAGI. CDR3 size: 13 residues.